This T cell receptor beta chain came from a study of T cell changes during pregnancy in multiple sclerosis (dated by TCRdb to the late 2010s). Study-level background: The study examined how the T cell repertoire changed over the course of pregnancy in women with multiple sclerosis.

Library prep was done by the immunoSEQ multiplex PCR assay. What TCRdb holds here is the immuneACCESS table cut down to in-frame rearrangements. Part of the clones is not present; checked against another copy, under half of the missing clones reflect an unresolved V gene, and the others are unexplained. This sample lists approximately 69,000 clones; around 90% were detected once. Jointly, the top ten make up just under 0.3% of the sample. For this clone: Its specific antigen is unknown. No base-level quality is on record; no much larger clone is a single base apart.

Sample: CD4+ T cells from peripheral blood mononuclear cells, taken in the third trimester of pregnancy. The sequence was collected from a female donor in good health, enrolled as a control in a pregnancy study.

The bases read TGCGCCAGCAGCCAGAGGGACAGGGGCACAGATACGCAGTATTTT. It codes for CASSQRDRGTDTQYF. The rearrangement combines TRBV4-3 with TRBJ2-3, with 9 bases aligning to TRBD1. Here V drops 3 bases and J drops 1 base, and the junction holds 2 bases not matched to any gene. The CDR3 spans 15 residues, from the cysteine through the phenylalanine. Just CDR3 DNA is preserved here, 45 bases in frame from base 1. CDR1 and CDR2 are drawn from the germline V gene: LGHNA, YSLEER.